Listed here are 22 T cell receptor beta chains from one sample, sequenced in a study of T cells after yellow fever vaccination. TCRdb re-called the 5' RACE reads through MiXCR, storing one row per CDR3 protein. The sample includes 250,000 or so distinct CDR3 sequences, roughly 3.5% of them seen just once. The sequenced sample was PBMCs, obtained 15 days after the yellow fever booster vaccination. The receptors here all came from a man aged 18 to 29 who received the YFV17D yellow fever vaccine.

This clonotype was seen at least ten times. V is TRBV6-6 and J is TRBJ2-2; TRBD1 might be the D (5 bases). The V and J ends lost 6 bases and 0 bases respectively, with 14 bases between them. CDR3 length equals 16 residues. The V gene's germline CDR1 is MNHNY and CDR2 SVGAGI (reference sequence). The CDR3 protein is CASSHWTPPNTGELFF. In nucleotides, the CDR3 is TGTGCCAGCAGCCATTGGACACCCCCGAACACCGGGGAGCTGTTTTTT.

In its sample, this clonotype was seen many times. This chain's CDR3 is CATVRTFDTGELFF. CDR3 nucleotide sequence: TGTGCCACCGTAAGGACGTTCGACACCGGGGAGCTGTTTTTT. The V and J genes are TRBV2 and TRBJ2-2; D remains unclear. Germline lookup yields CDR1 SNHLY and CDR2 FYNNEI. This CDR3 is built from 14 residues. Trimming took 10 bases from V and 3 from J, leaving 15 bases between them.

In this sample, this clonotype turned up many times. V usage is TRBV5-1 and J usage is TRBJ2-5, with D possibly TRBD1 on 5 matching bases. Trimming pared 7 bases from V and 4 bases from J, leaving 14 bases between. This CDR3 spans 13 amino acids. Germline CDR1 SGHRS, CDR2 YFSETQ. CDR3 region: CASLKGPGETQYF. The CDR3 DNA reads TGCGCCAGCCTCAAGGGGCCGGGAGAGACCCAGTACTTC.

This clonotype was seen ten or more times. The chain carries TRBV20-1 and TRBJ1-5; the match to TRBD1 covers 9 bases. In germline, CDR1 is DFQATT, CDR2 SNEGSKA (reference sequence). Unmatched junction bases numbered 2, after V lost 3 bases and J lost 5 bases. The CDR3 runs to 13 residues. The CDR3 protein is CSARTGGDQPQHF. The CDR3 DNA follows: TGCAGTGCTAGGACAGGGGGAGATCAGCCCCAGCATTTT.

At least ten counts were recorded for this clonotype. V gene TRBV7-9 combines with J gene TRBJ2-5; D is unclear. Per germline, CDR1 SEHNR and CDR2 FQNEAQ (reference sequence). The CDR3 runs to 13 residues. The ends were cut back, 4 bases at V and 4 bases at J, with 10 bases in the middle. In DNA form, the CDR3 reads TGTGCCAGCAGCTCCTGGGCAGGAGAGACCCAGTACTTC. Translated: CASSSWAGETQYF.

This clonotype was seen many times. V is TRBV11-2 and J is TRBJ1-1; D possibly corresponds to TRBD1 (6 bases). The ends were cut back, 2 bases at V and 4 bases at J, with 11 bases in the middle. The CDR3 runs to 14 residues. The germline gives CDR1 SGHAT, CDR2 FQNNGV. Here the CDR3 reads CASSLWGGLTEAFF. Here the CDR3 DNA reads TGTGCCAGCAGCTTATGGGGGGGCCTCACTGAAGCTTTCTTT.

The sample holds many counts of this clonotype. The CDR3 DNA is TGTGCCAGCAGTGAAGCGCTTCGTGGGCTGTTCTTC. Protein sequence: CASSEALRGLFF. The rearrangement links TRBV2 to TRBJ2-1, with unresolved D. V lost 0 bases, J lost 15 bases, and 12 bases lay in between. CDR3 size: 12 residues. Germline CDR1 reads SNHLY; CDR2 reads FYNNEI.

In this sample, this clonotype turned up many times. The chain employs TRBV5-4 and TRBJ2-7; 10 bases align to TRBD2. The CDR3 runs to 15 residues. The trim removed 1 base at V and 7 bases at J, leaving 8 bases unmatched. Germline CDR1 SGHNT, CDR2 YYREEE (reference sequence). DNA of the CDR3: TGTGCCAGCAGCTTGAGTAGCGGGGGGACCTGGGAGCAGTACTTC. Its protein is CASSLSSGGTWEQYF.

V is TRBV28 and J is TRBJ2-2; D might be TRBD1 (6 bases). The ends were cut back, 5 bases at V and 5 bases at J, with 15 bases in the middle. The CDR3 sequence is 15 residues long. Germline V gene data show CDR1 as MDHEN and CDR2 as SYDVKM. CDR3 bases: TGTGCCAGCAGTCCTTACCGGACAGTAACCGGGGAGCTGTTTTTT. Protein: CASSPYRTVTGELFF.

This clonotype was detected many times. The rearrangement joins TRBV7-3 to TRBJ2-1, with D uncertain. The CDR3 has 13 amino acids. The germline gives CDR1 SGHTA, CDR2 FQGTGA. The V end lost 5 bases, the J end lost 6 bases, and 11 bases lay between the germline ends. CDR3 in DNA: TGTGCCAGCAGCCAGCAGCTCGCCAATGAGCAGTTCTTC. This encodes CASSQQLANEQFF.

At least ten counts were recorded for this clonotype. The chain joins TRBV12-3 or TRBV12-4 to TRBJ1-2, with TRBD1 matching 7 bases. This CDR3 is built from 13 residues. After removal of 5 bases from V and 4 bases from J, the junction contained 4 bases not matched to a gene. The CDR3 sequence: CASSPRTGYGYTF. CDR3 DNA: TGTGCCAGCAGTCCCCGGACAGGCTATGGCTACACCTTC.

This clonotype has a count of ten or more. The chain couples TRBV5-1 to TRBJ1-2; tentatively, D is TRBD1 (6 bases). CDR1 is SGHRS, CDR2 YFSETQ, per germline. This CDR3 has 15 residues. Trimming left V 5 bases short and J 2 bases short, with 16 bases between. CDR3 bases: TGCGCCAGCAGTCGTGGGACATTGGACAACTATGGCTACACCTTC. Amino acids: CASSRGTLDNYGYTF.

This clonotype was recorded many times. The V gene is TRBV4-2, the J gene TRBJ2-1; 7 positions match TRBD1. Per germline, CDR1 LGHNA and CDR2 YNFKEQ. V dropped 0 bases and J dropped 1; count of bases not matched to a gene: 6. The CDR3 is 17 residues long. Written as DNA, the CDR3 is TGTGCCAGCAGCCAAGATCCCGGGACAGCATCCTACAATGAGCAGTTCTTC. This sequence encodes CASSQDPGTASYNEQFF.

The chain uses TRBV19 and TRBJ1-6, with D possibly matching TRBD1 (5 bases). V lost 1 base, J lost 13 bases, and 11 bases lay in between. Germline-derived CDR1 and CDR2 are LNHDA and SQIVND (reference sequence). The CDR3 totals 13 residues. In DNA, the CDR3 is TGTGCCAGTAGTATAGGAGGGGCATCGCCCCTCCACTTT. Protein: CASSIGGASPLHF. Combining the CDR3 with reference TRBV19 and TRBJ1-6 gives the whole variable domain DGGITQSPKYLFRKEGQNVTLSCEQNLNHDAMYWYRQDPGQGLRLIYYSQIVNDFQKGDIAEGYSVSREKKESFPLTVTSAQKNPTAFYLCASSIGGASPLHFGNGTRLTVT.

This clonotype has just a few counts. The rearrangement uses TRBV5-1 and TRBJ2-7; D is unresolved. The germline V and J ends were trimmed by 5 bases and 0 bases, with 15 bases remaining between them. The CDR3 extends over 15 amino acids. CDR1 is SGHRS, CDR2 YFSETQ, per germline. The CDR3: CASRTLDTNSYEQYF. DNA of the CDR3: TGCGCCAGCAGGACCCTTGACACTAACTCCTACGAGCAGTACTTC.

This clonotype has a count of ten or more. The rearrangement joins TRBV7-2 to TRBJ2-6; D is tentatively TRBD1 or TRBD2 (6 bases each). Germline values: CDR1 SGHTA, CDR2 FQGNSA. Trimming removed 8 bases at V and 0 bases at J, with 38 bases between. The CDR3 totals 24 residues. In nucleotides, the CDR3 is TGTGCCAGCCGGGGCTCCAGCAGGCCCAAGATTATTGGGGGGCTTAACTCTGGGGCCAACGTCCTGACTTTC. Protein: CASRGSSRPKIIGGLNSGANVLTF.

This clonotype was found many times. The chain has TRBV9 and TRBJ2-5; perhaps D is TRBD1 or TRBD2 (5 bases each). The CDR3 length is 14 residues. CDR1 is SGDLS and CDR2 is YYNGEE in the germline V gene. V was pared by 4 bases and J by 5 bases, with 15 bases between. The CDR3 reads CASSYGALDETQYF. CDR3 nucleotides: TGTGCCAGCAGCTACGGGGCACTCGATGAGACCCAGTACTTC. Full variable domain (outside the CDR3, taken from reference TRBV9 and TRBJ2-5): DSGVTQTPKHLITATGQRVTLRCSPRSGDLSVYWYQQSLDQGLQFLIQYYNGEERAKGNILERFSAQQFPDLHSELNLSSLELGDSALYFCASSYGALDETQYFGPGTRLLVL.

Remarks on this clonotype: A much larger clone lies a single base off, so this may be a read error. The chain employs TRBV6-5 and TRBJ2-2; perhaps D is TRBD1 or TRBD2 (5 bases each). This CDR3 contains 11 residues. Germline CDR1 and CDR2: MNHEY and SVGAGI. DNA of the CDR3: TGTGCCACGGGACCCACCGGGGAGCTGATTTTT. It codes for CATGPTGELIF.

This clonotype has at least ten counts. The chain has TRBV11-2 and TRBJ2-5; 15 bases fit TRBD2. The CDR3 length is 18 residues. The V segment lost 5 bases and the J segment 5 bases; nucleotides outside the gene matches: 12. CDR1 is SGHAT and CDR2 is FQNNGV in the germline V gene. The CDR3 nucleotides are TGTGCCAGCAGCCCCAAGAGGACTAGCGGGGGGGCCCCGGAGACCCAGTACTTC. Translating gives CASSPKRTSGGAPETQYF.

Many counts were recorded for this clonotype. The chain employs TRBV5-1 and TRBJ2-2, with 8 bases that match TRBD1. CDR1 SGHRS and CDR2 YFSETQ come from the germline V gene. The CDR3 is 15 amino acids. The trim removed 4 bases at V and 5 bases at J, leaving 7 bases unmatched. The CDR3 sequence is CASSMGQEETGELFF. In nucleotides, the CDR3 is TGCGCCAGCAGCATGGGACAGGAGGAGACCGGGGAGCTGTTTTTT.

This clonotype was counted ten times or more. The V gene is TRBV9, the J gene TRBJ1-6; D gene uncertain. The CDR3 extends over 15 amino acids. The V end lost 0 bases, the J end lost 10 bases, and 14 bases lay between the germline ends. Per the germline V gene, CDR1 is SGDLS and CDR2 is YYNGEE. The CDR3 nucleotides are TGTGCCAGCAGCGTAGCAAGCCCAGTTGGGTCACCCCTCCACTTT. Translated: CASSVASPVGSPLHF.

This clonotype came up many times. V and J are TRBV20-1 and TRBJ2-4; tentative D call: TRBD2 (6 bases). The CDR3 runs to 15 residues. Germline-derived CDR1 and CDR2 are DFQATT and SNEGSKA (reference sequence). Trimming shortened V by 0 bases and J by 1 base, and 10 bases separated the two germline ends. CDR3 coding DNA: TGCAGTGCTAGAGATGGAGGGTGGGCCAAAAACATTCAGTACTTC. Protein: CSARDGGWAKNIQYF.